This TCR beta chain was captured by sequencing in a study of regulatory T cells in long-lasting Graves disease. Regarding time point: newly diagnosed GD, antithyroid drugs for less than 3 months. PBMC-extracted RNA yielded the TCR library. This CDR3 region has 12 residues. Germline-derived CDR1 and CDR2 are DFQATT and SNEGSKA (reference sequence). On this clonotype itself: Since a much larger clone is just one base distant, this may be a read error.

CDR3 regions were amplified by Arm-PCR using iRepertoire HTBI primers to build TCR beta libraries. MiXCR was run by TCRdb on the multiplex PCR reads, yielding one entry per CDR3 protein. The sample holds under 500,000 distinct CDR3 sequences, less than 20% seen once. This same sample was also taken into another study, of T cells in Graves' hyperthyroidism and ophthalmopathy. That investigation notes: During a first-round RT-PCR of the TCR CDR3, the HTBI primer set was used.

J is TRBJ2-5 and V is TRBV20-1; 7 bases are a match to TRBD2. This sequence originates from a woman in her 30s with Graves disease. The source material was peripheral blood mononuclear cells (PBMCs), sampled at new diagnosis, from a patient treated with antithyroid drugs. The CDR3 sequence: CGSRDYKETQYF. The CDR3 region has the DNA TGCGGTTCTCGGGACTACAAAGAGACCCAGTACTTC.